One T cell receptor beta chain is described in this entry. Its cognate antigen is unknown. Each tumor contributed about 20-50 mg of diced tissue. Each sample had two DNA replicates, approximately 0.52 ug blood or around 1.5 ug tissue. Assay used: immunoSEQ multiplex PCR; TCRdb lists only in-frame clones, some missing. Of around 9,700 clones listed, more than 70% are singletons. This record comes from a study of early stage breast cancer tumors. Study-level information: Most invasive tumors, about 70% of the 16, were ER+/PR+/HER2-. Study-level results: Bulk DNA sequencing of unsorted cells missed chain pairing and markers.

V lost 6 bases to trimming and J lost 1 base, with 9 bases between them. The V gene's germline CDR1 is SQVTM and CDR2 ANQGSEA. The CDR3 has 13 amino acids. V gene TRBV29-1 combines with J gene TRBJ1-4; D perhaps matches TRBD1 (6 bases). Sequences were obtained from breast tumor tissue. The clonotype originates from an older person with breast cancer. CDR3 protein: CSVIGGTNEKLFF. For the CDR3, the DNA is TGCAGCGTCATAGGGGGAACTAATGAAAAACTGTTTTTT.